The source of this TCR beta chain is a study of regulatory T cells in long-lasting Graves disease. This clonotype turned up a few times. Arm-PCR of CDR3 regions with iRepertoire HTBI primers generated TCR beta libraries. Each CDR3 protein gets one entry after TCRdb re-called the multiplex PCR reads with MiXCR. The repertoire includes 530,000 or so distinct CDR3 sequences, 13% of them detected once, and under 10% sits in the top ten. Sample time point: newly diagnosed GD, antithyroid drugs for less than 3 months. The TCR library was made from RNA extracted from PBMCs. These data also featured in a second study, about T cells in Graves' hyperthyroidism and ophthalmopathy.

This sample comprised peripheral blood mononuclear cells (PBMCs), obtained at new diagnosis, from a patient treated with antithyroid drugs. The sequence was obtained from a young man with Graves disease.

The CDR3 loop is CASSFQGGPPGETQYF. For the CDR3, the DNA is TGCGCCAGCAGCTTCCAGGGGGGCCCACCGGGCGAGACCCAGTACTTC. The rearrangement links TRBV5-1 to TRBJ2-5, with D perhaps TRBD1 (7 bases). The CDR3 has 16 amino acids. Trimming removed 2 bases at V and 5 bases at J, with 19 bases between. CDR1 and CDR2 (germline): SGHRS, YFSETQ.